The next 23 T cell receptor beta chains were all read from a single sample in a study of T-cell reconstitution after alpha-beta-depleted transplantation in children listed by TCRdb under 2016. The treatment or condition label on this specimen signifies: allogeneic hematopoietic cell transplantation with graft depleted of TCRalphabeta T cells and CD19 B cells. Receptor amplification or capture employed PCR. TCRdb lists the instrument as Illumina HiSeq 2500. TCR library preparation used molecular barcoding, with unique molecular identifiers applied to normalize quantification of the TCRbeta repertoire. In-frame beta chains were kept once TCRdb had trimmed the public reads at Q25 with fastp and called clones with MiXCR. Each entry merges the rows of one CDR3 protein and shows their most common DNA and genes. The sample has 500,000 or so distinct CDR3 sequences on record, roughly 11% of them singletons. Clones ranked in the top ten supply about 14% of the sample.

This specimen consisted of PBMCs, mostly from graft donor cells, obtained 180 days after TCRalphabeta/CD19-depleted stem cell transplant. The receptors were sampled from a female patient aged 2 to 10 who had a stem cell transplant for aplastic anemia, so the T cells may come from the graft donor.

The V and J genes are TRBV12-3 or TRBV12-4 and TRBJ1-5; a possible D gene is TRBD1 (6 bases). Trimming took off 3 bases at V and 10 bases at J, with 10 bases between the two ends. The CDR3 totals 12 residues. The CDR3 sequence is CASSLSGAPQHF. In DNA form, the CDR3 reads TGTGCCAGCAGTTTGTCAGGGGCACCCCAGCATTTT.

This clonotype was counted between two and nine times. This chain uses TRBV7-2 with TRBJ1-2, with TRBD1 as a possible D gene (6 bases). Germline CDR1 is SGHTA and CDR2 is FQGNSA. Trimming stripped 5 bases from V and 8 bases from J, with 15 bases between. This CDR3 is built from 13 residues. CDR3 loop: CASSQAGVWGYTF. DNA for the CDR3: TGTGCCAGCAGCCAGGCAGGGGTCTGGGGCTACACCTTC. Variable domain in full (rest from reference TRBV7-2 and TRBJ1-2): GAGVSQSPSNKVTEKGKDVELRCDPISGHTALYWYRQSLGQGLEFLIYFQGNSAPDKSGLPSDRFSAERTGGSVSTLTIQRTQQEDSAVYLCASSQAGVWGYTFGSGTRLTVV.

This clonotype was counted only a few times. V and J are TRBV6-5 and TRBJ2-7, with D possibly TRBD2 on 6 matching bases. V was cut by 2 bases and J by 1 base, with 9 bases left in between. Germline V gives CDR1 MNHEY, CDR2 SVGAGI. This CDR3 is 14 amino acids long. CDR3 in DNA: TGTGCCAGCAGTTACGGGCGGGGATCCTACGAGCAGTACTTC. It specifies CASSYGRGSYEQYF.

The V gene is TRBV24-1, the J gene TRBJ2-5; TRBD2 matches at 11 bases. Trimming at V came to 4 bases and at J to 6 bases, leaving 9 bases not matched to a gene. Per germline, CDR1 KGHDR and CDR2 SFDVKD. The CDR3 has 16 residues. In DNA, the CDR3 is TGTGCCACCAGTGACCGACTAGCGGGACTAGGTCAGACCCAGTACTTC. This sequence encodes CATSDRLAGLGQTQYF.

The chain recombines TRBV29-1 with TRBJ2-1; D remains ambiguous. This CDR3 has 12 residues. CDR1 SQVTM and CDR2 ANQGSEA come from the germline V gene. The germline V and J ends were trimmed by 3 bases and 3 bases, with 6 bases remaining between them. The CDR3 loop is CSVDRNYNEQFF. CDR3 bases: TGCAGCGTTGACAGGAACTACAATGAGCAGTTCTTC.

About this clonotype: It may be a read error: a sequence one base away is much more abundant. The chain is built from TRBV20-1 and TRBJ2-5; D not certain. In germline, CDR1 is DFQATT, CDR2 SNEGSKA (reference sequence). Trimming shortened V by 5 bases and J by 2 bases, and 3 bases separated the two germline ends. The length of the CDR3 is 10 residues. This chain's CDR3 is CSAGQETQYF. The CDR3 DNA sequence: TGCAGTGCTGGGCAAGAGACCCAGTACTTC.

This clonotype showed up just a few times. The chain uses TRBV7-9 and TRBJ1-2; no clear D gene. CDR3 length: 15 amino acids. Trimming shortened V by 4 bases and J by 2 bases, and 14 bases separated the two germline ends. Germline loops: CDR1 SEHNR, CDR2 FQNEAQ (reference sequence). The CDR3 region has the DNA TGTGCCAGCAGCTCCGTGTGGGTTATGAACTATGGCTACACCTTC. It codes for CASSSVWVMNYGYTF.

This chain joins TRBV6-2 or TRBV6-3 and TRBJ1-5; 9 nucleotides agree with TRBD1. The CDR3 runs 19 residues. With 0 bases clipped from V and 0 bases from J, the junction kept 9 bases outside the gene matches. Germline values: CDR1 MNHEY, CDR2 SVGEGT. The CDR3, as DNA: TGTGCCAGCAGTTACTCAGGGACAGGGACGTGGGCTAGCAATCAGCCCCAGCATTTT. Translation gives CASSYSGTGTWASNQPQHF.

The J gene is TRBJ2-5, the V gene TRBV12-3 or TRBV12-4; D possibly corresponds to TRBD1 (6 bases). V lost 4 bases and J lost 1, with 13 bases in between. There are 15 residues in the CDR3. CDR3: CASSSGPTGQETQYF. In DNA form, the CDR3 reads TGTGCCAGCAGTTCCGGCCCGACAGGCCAAGAGACCCAGTACTTC.

The genes are TRBV4-1 and TRBJ2-1, with 7 bases matching TRBD2. The CDR3 covers 18 residues. V shed 4 bases and J 5 bases; nucleotides not matched to a gene: 17. Germline lookup yields CDR1 MGHRA and CDR2 YSYEKL. In nucleotides, the CDR3 is TGCGCCAGCAGCCCCCGACCCGTTGGGCGGGAGCGGAACAATGAGCAGTTCTTC. This sequence encodes CASSPRPVGRERNNEQFF.

About this clonotype: A read error may explain this, as a much larger clone is one base away. The chain employs TRBV18 and TRBJ1-3; D not resolved. This CDR3 has 17 residues. CDR1 and CDR2 (germline): KGHSH, LQKENI. V dropped 1 base and J dropped 4 bases, with 17 bases sitting between them. The CDR3 bases are TGTGCCAGCTCACCACGAACCGCCCCGGGCAGAGGAAACACCATATATTTT. It codes for CASSPRTAPGRGNTIYF.

This clonotype was observed a handful of times. The chain carries TRBV7-2 and TRBJ2-7; possible D gene TRBD1, 5 bases. Trimming pared 2 bases from V and 0 bases from J, leaving 11 bases between. CDR3 size: 15 residues. Germline V gene sequence: CDR1 SGHTA, CDR2 FQGNSA. The CDR3: CASSLSLTGSYEQYF. In DNA form, the CDR3 reads TGTGCCAGCAGCTTAAGCCTTACAGGCTCCTACGAGCAGTACTTC.

The chain joins TRBV6-1 to TRBJ2-1, with D perhaps TRBD2 (6 bases). Looked up from germline, CDR1 is MNHNS and CDR2 is SASEGT. This CDR3 region has 12 residues. Trimming removed 2 bases from V and 8 bases from J, with 7 bases in between. CDR3 nucleotide sequence: TGTGCCAGCAGTGAAAGGAGGGATGAGCAGTTCTTC. Amino acid sequence: CASSERRDEQFF.

The chain is built from TRBV4-3 and TRBJ2-6; unclear D gene. V dropped 0 bases and J dropped 0 bases, with 12 bases sitting between them. This CDR3 contains 18 residues. In germline, CDR1 is LGHNA, CDR2 YSLEER. This CDR3 reads CASSQEIRDHSGANVLTF. The CDR3 DNA follows: TGCGCCAGCAGCCAAGAAATAAGGGATCACTCTGGGGCCAACGTCCTGACTTTC.

The chain recombines TRBV27 with TRBJ1-1; maybe TRBD1 (5 bases). There are 15 residues in the CDR3. From germline, CDR1 is MNHEY and CDR2 SMNVEV (reference sequence). With 6 bases removed from V and 0 bases from J, the gap between germline ends came to 14 bases. In nucleotides, the CDR3 is TGTGCCAGCAGGCCCGGATCGGGGGTGAACACTGAAGCTTTCTTT. As protein: CASRPGSGVNTEAFF.

The chain uses TRBV6-2 or TRBV6-3 and TRBJ1-5, with D unresolved. The germline V gene has CDR1 MNHEY and CDR2 SVGEGT. The V end lost 4 bases, the J end lost 5 bases, and 21 bases lay between the germline ends. CDR3 size: 17 residues. The CDR3 region is CASSFSRPPPSDQPQHF. CDR3 bases: TGTGCCAGCAGTTTCTCCCGTCCTCCTCCATCGGATCAGCCCCAGCATTTT.

This clonotype occurred a few times. The V call is TRBV28, the J call TRBJ2-4, with TRBD2 matching 10 bases. CDR1 and CDR2 from the germline V gene are MDHEN and SYDVKM. The length of the CDR3 is 17 residues. The trim removed 1 base at V and 2 bases at J, leaving 5 bases unmatched. DNA for the CDR3: TGTGCCAGCAGTTTATACACTAGCGGGAATCCCAAAAACATTCAGTACTTC. Translating gives CASSLYTSGNPKNIQYF. The variable domain in full, with the rest retrieved from reference TRBV28 and TRBJ2-4, is DVKVTQSSRYLVKRTGEKVFLECVQDMDHENMFWYRQDPGLGLRLIYFSYDVKMKEKGDIPEGYSVSREKKERFSLILESASTNQTSMYLCASSLYTSGNPKNIQYFGAGTRLSVL.

This clonotype has just a few counts. CDR3 sequence reads: CSASASNYGYTF. As DNA, the CDR3 is TGCAGTGCTAGTGCCTCTAACTATGGCTACACCTTC. V gene TRBV20-1 combines with J gene TRBJ1-2; D ambiguous. The CDR3 spans 12 residues. CDR1 and CDR2 (germline): DFQATT, SNEGSKA (reference sequence). V gave up 3 bases and J gave up 0 bases, with 5 bases separating them.

The chain carries TRBV7-2 and TRBJ1-4; D call uncertain. The CDR3 is made up of 14 amino acids. Germline loops: CDR1 SGHTA, CDR2 FQGNSA. V was clipped by 5 bases and J by 3 bases, with 10 bases between them. The CDR3 spells CASSPGVANEKLFF. As DNA, the CDR3 is TGTGCCAGCAGCCCCGGGGTTGCTAATGAAAAACTGTTTTTT.

Only a few counts were recorded for this clonotype. The V call is TRBV10-3, the J call TRBJ1-3; no clear D gene. This CDR3 has 15 residues. Germline assignment: CDR1 ENHRY and CDR2 SYGVKD. Trimming took off 8 bases at V and 3 bases at J, with 17 bases between the two ends. CDR3 coding DNA: TGTGCCATCCTCGGATCCGAGTCGGGTGGAAACACCATATATTTT. Its protein product is CAILGSESGGNTIYF.

This clonotype was seen a handful of times. The chain employs TRBV5-1 and TRBJ1-1, with 8 bases aligning to TRBD1. The CDR3 runs to 17 residues. Germline loops: CDR1 SGHRS, CDR2 YFSETQ. The V gene end was trimmed by 4 bases and the J gene end by 4 bases; junction bases not matched to a gene: 15. The CDR3 DNA is TGCGCCAGCAGCACCGGGACAGGCCCCCAATGGCGCACTGAAGCTTTCTTT. Its translation is CASSTGTGPQWRTEAFF.

This clonotype was counted at least ten times. The J gene is TRBJ2-1, the V gene TRBV29-1, with D possibly being TRBD1 (5 bases). V gave up 6 bases and J gave up 4 bases, with 7 bases separating them. The CDR3 runs to 11 residues. Germline-derived CDR1 and CDR2 are SQVTM and ANQGSEA. CDR3 residues: CSVTEYNEQFF. The CDR3 nucleotides are TGCAGCGTGACAGAATACAATGAGCAGTTCTTC.

This clonotype occurred a few times. The V and J genes are TRBV4-3 and TRBJ2-3, with D tentatively TRBD2 (6 bases). There are 17 residues in the CDR3. Germline-derived CDR1 and CDR2 are LGHNA and YSLEER. V lost 1 base and J 2 bases, leaving 16 bases between the germline ends. The CDR3 sequence: CASSQGTGTYNTDTQYF. CDR3 sequence (DNA): TGCGCCAGCAGCCAAGGGACCGGGACTTACAACACAGATACGCAGTATTTT.